A single sample gave rise to the 14 T cell receptor beta chains below, sequenced in a study of shared clonotypes between healthy human individuals. Profiling relied on immunoSEQ multiplex PCR, and the TCRdb table lists in-frame clones only, not all of them. The table shows a few million clones, with more than 90% occurring only once. The sequenced material came from naive CD4+ T cells sorted from blood. Subset indicated: CD45RA+ positively selected. The receptors shown here come from a man younger than 35 in good health.

The chain is built from TRBV7-9 and TRBJ1-2; tentatively, D is TRBD1 (6 bases). Trimming stripped 3 bases from V and 7 bases from J, with 18 bases between. Germline values: CDR1 SEHNR, CDR2 FQNEAQ (reference sequence). The CDR3 runs to 15 residues. The CDR3 DNA sequence: TGTGCCAGCAGCTTTTCCCTCACAGGGCTTGGTGGCTACACCTTC. This sequence encodes CASSFSLTGLGGYTF.

This rearrangement joins TRBV19 to TRBJ2-3, with D perhaps being TRBD1 or TRBD2 (6 bases each). Germline values: CDR1 LNHDA, CDR2 SQIVND (reference sequence). There are 15 residues in the CDR3. The V and J ends lost 9 bases and 4 bases respectively, with 20 bases between them. For the CDR3, the DNA is TGTGCCAGCGAAGGGGGGATCAAGGGCCCAGATACGCAGTATTTT. Protein sequence: CASEGGIKGPDTQYF.

The J gene is TRBJ2-5, the V gene TRBV5-4; 7 bases match TRBD1. CDR1 and CDR2 (germline): SGHNT, YYREEE (reference sequence). The CDR3 totals 15 residues. Trimming cost V 0 bases and J 1 base; bases outside gene matches: 3. CDR3 DNA sequence: TGTGCCAGCAGCTTGGGACAGGGCCCCCAAGAGACCCAGTACTTC. This translates into CASSLGQGPQETQYF.

Of note for this clone: This sample includes further DNA sequences coding for the same CDR3. The chain couples TRBV9 to TRBJ2-5, with a weak D call TRBD2 (5 bases). Germline values: CDR1 SGDLS, CDR2 YYNGEE. V lost 0 bases to trimming and J lost 1 base, with 7 bases between them. The CDR3 runs to 14 residues. CDR3 residues: CASSVGTVQETQYF. The CDR3 DNA reads as TGTGCCAGCAGCGTAGGGACTGTCCAAGAGACCCAGTACTTC.

This sequence joins TRBV19 and TRBJ2-1; 8 nucleotides line up with TRBD2. Losses at the gene ends were 6 bases for V and 5 bases for J; bases not matched to a gene: 12. Germline CDR1 LNHDA, CDR2 SQIVND (reference sequence). The CDR3 is made up of 16 amino acids. CDR3 nucleotides: TGTGCCAGTAGCCTAAGGGGACTAGGTATCAACAATGAGCAGTTCTTC. It specifies CASSLRGLGINNEQFF.

This rearrangement joins TRBV5-1 to TRBJ2-5, with D hard to call. The better agreement between TRBJ2-7 and the DNA end casts doubt on the J call. Germline assignment: CDR1 SGHRS and CDR2 YFSETQ. The CDR3 is 14 residues long. CDR3 sequence reads: CASSLGSGTNEQYF. CDR3 in DNA: TGCGCCAGCAGCTTGGGCTCCGGTACTAACGAGCAGTACTTC.

The V gene is TRBV28, the J gene TRBJ1-6; D ambiguous. The CDR3 contains 14 residues. CDR1 is MDHEN, CDR2 SYDVKM, per germline. V gave up 7 bases and J gave up 0 bases, with 7 bases separating them. This chain's CDR3 is CASTESSYNSPLHF. For the CDR3, the DNA is TGTGCCAGCACCGAGAGCTCCTATAATTCACCCCTCCACTTT.

As regards this clone: At one end, the junction sequence differs from germline, possibly due to a read error. The V call is TRBV10-3, the J call TRBJ2-2; 8 bases fit TRBD1. The germline V gene encodes CDR1 ENHRY and CDR2 SYGVKD. This CDR3 has 16 amino acids. The chain's CDR3 is CAIREFGTGNTGELFF. The DNA of the CDR3 is TGTGCCATCAGGGAGTTCGGGACAGGGAACACCGGGGAGCTGTTTTTT.

The chain joins TRBV7-9 to TRBJ2-1, with D possibly TRBD1 on 5 matching bases. Trimming stripped 1 base from V and 7 bases from J, with 20 bases between. The CDR3 length is 17 residues. Germline V gene sequence: CDR1 SEHNR, CDR2 FQNEAQ (reference sequence). This CDR3 is CASSLDWKAGKGNEQFF. The CDR3 DNA sequence: TGTGCCAGCAGCTTAGATTGGAAAGCAGGGAAGGGGAATGAGCAGTTCTTC.

V gene TRBV2 combines with J gene TRBJ2-4; possibly TRBD2 for D (5 bases). Germline V gene data show CDR1 as SNHLY and CDR2 as FYNNEI. V lost 5 bases to trimming and J lost 11 bases, with 13 bases between them. This CDR3 region has 12 residues. The CDR3 reads CASSRLASVQYF. Here the CDR3 DNA reads TGTGCCAGCAGTCGGCTAGCCAGCGTTCAGTACTTC.

This rearrangement joins TRBV5-1 to TRBJ2-1; D not certain. The CDR3 is 13 amino acids. Trimming removed 4 bases from V and 5 bases from J, with 10 bases in between. Germline V lookup: CDR1 SGHRS, CDR2 YFSETQ. This chain's CDR3 is CASSLGPHNEQFF. DNA of the CDR3: TGCGCCAGCAGCCTCGGACCGCACAATGAGCAGTTCTTC.

The chain employs TRBV29-1 and TRBJ2-5; D is possibly TRBD1 (5 bases). The V and J ends lost 7 bases and 11 bases respectively, with 26 bases between them. This CDR3 region has 14 residues. In germline, CDR1 is SQVTM, CDR2 ANQGSEA. CDR3: CSAVTGHTLSEQYF. The DNA of the CDR3 is TGCAGCGCCGTAACTGGACACACCCTTTCTGAGCAGTACTTC.

The J gene is TRBJ1-4, the V gene TRBV5-1; 9 bases are a match to TRBD1. CDR3 length: 15 residues. The V gene end was trimmed by 1 base and the J gene end by 7 bases; junction bases not matched to a gene: 5. CDR1 is SGHRS, CDR2 YFSETQ, per germline. The CDR3 sequence: CASSLMTGGIEKLFF. DNA of the CDR3: TGCGCCAGCAGCTTGATGACAGGGGGTATTGAAAAACTGTTTTTT.

This chain joins TRBV19 and TRBJ2-1; D is possibly TRBD2 (5 bases). Trimming pared 4 bases from V and 6 bases from J, leaving 13 bases between. This CDR3 is 14 amino acids long. Per the germline V gene, CDR1 is LNHDA and CDR2 is SQIVND (reference sequence). The CDR3: CASSTQRISNEQFF. CDR3 sequence (DNA): TGTGCCAGTAGTACCCAGCGGATAAGCAATGAGCAGTTCTTC.